The present TCR beta chain was sequenced within a study of T cell responses to AZD1222 COVID-19 vaccine. Study-level points and caveats: At baseline, just a handful of AZD1222 recipients tested seropositive.

The germline V gene encodes CDR1 MNHEY and CDR2 SMNVEV (reference sequence). The V gene end was trimmed by 7 bases and the J gene end by 1 base; junction bases not matched to a gene: 6. The CDR3 runs to 14 residues. Data came from immunoSEQ multiplex PCR; TCRdb stores just in-frame clones and leaves some out. The repertoire includes about 160,000 clones, 90% of them detected once, and more than 3% sits in the top ten. To note about this clone: Its antigen is as yet unknown.

This TCR was sampled from an adult who received the AZD1222 COVID-19 vaccine. The sequences come from peripheral blood, collected 28 days after the second AZD1222 dose. The genes are TRBV27 and TRBJ1-1; TRBD1 aligns across 7 bases. CDR3 coding DNA: TGTGCCAGCACCACGACAGGGCCGAACACTGAAGCTTTCTTT. Its protein product is CASTTTGPNTEAFF.